This note documents a single TCR beta chain sequence. Its antigen is unknown. The CDR3 totals 17 residues. The trim removed 4 bases at V and 5 bases at J, leaving 13 bases unmatched. Germline CDR1 is SEHNR and CDR2 is FQNEAQ (reference sequence). The data originate from a study of cytomegalovirus exposure and HLA in healthy donors. Study observations and caveats: A classifier reportedly called cytomegalovirus status with high sensitivity and specificity. A list of about 180 TCR beta chains associated with cytomegalovirus was given.

TCRdb keeps only in-frame clones here, not all; method: immunoSEQ multiplex PCR. The sample holds 150,000 to 200,000 clones, about 90% seen once. The material sequenced was PBMCs. This chain uses TRBV7-9 with TRBJ2-1; 8 bases align to TRBD2. This clonotype originated in a woman aged 18-35 years in good health and CMV-seropositive. The CDR3 here is CASSSPLLAAADNEQFF. CDR3 coding DNA: TGTGCCAGCAGCTCTCCTTTACTAGCGGCCGCCGACAATGAGCAGTTCTTC. The full variable domain, rest sourced from reference TRBV7-9 and TRBJ2-1, is DTGVSQNPRHKITKRGQNVTFRCDPISEHNRLYWYRQTLGQGPEFLTYFQNEAQLEKSRLLSDRFSAERPKGSFSTLEIQRTEQGDSAMYLCASSSPLLAAADNEQFFGPGTRLTVL.